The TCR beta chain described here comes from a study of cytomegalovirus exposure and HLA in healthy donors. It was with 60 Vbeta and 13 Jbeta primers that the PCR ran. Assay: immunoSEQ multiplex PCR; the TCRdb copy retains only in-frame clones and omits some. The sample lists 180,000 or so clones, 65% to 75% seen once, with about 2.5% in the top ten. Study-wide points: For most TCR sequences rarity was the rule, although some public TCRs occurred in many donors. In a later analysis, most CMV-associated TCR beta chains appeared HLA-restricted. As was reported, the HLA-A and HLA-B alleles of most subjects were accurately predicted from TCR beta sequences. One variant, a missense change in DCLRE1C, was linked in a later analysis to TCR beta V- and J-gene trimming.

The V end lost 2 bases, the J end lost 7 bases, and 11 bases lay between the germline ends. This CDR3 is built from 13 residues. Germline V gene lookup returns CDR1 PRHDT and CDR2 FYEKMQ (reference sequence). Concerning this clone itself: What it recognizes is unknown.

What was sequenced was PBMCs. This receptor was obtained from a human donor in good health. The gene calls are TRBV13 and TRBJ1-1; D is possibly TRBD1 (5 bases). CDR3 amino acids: CASSLLDSLEAFF. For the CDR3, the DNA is TGTGCCAGCAGCTTACTCGACAGCCTTGAAGCTTTCTTT.